This T cell receptor beta chain appears in the sequencing data of a study of post-analysis software for immune sequencing data. The wider study: Recorded disease courses covered relapsing-remitting, secondary progressive and progressive-relapsing multiple sclerosis. Some patients had no subtype annotation.

Prepared TCR beta cDNA libraries contained unique molecular identifiers. Each batch of 1 to 10 million T cells produced roughly 500,000 cDNA molecules. TCRdb re-called the PCR reads with MiXCR, one entry per CDR3 protein. Of roughly 600,000 distinct CDR3 sequences in the sample, around 40% were seen once. Broader study findings: Patients used five TRBV segments, including TRBV5-6, TRBV5-1 and TRBV20-1, more often than controls.

The CDR3 spans 16 residues. Germline V gene lookup returns CDR1 SGHTA and CDR2 FQGNSA. About this clonotype itself: Its matching antigen is unknown. Germline and junction disagree at one end, which may indicate a read error.

The V call is TRBV7-2, the J call TRBJ1-5; 10 bases line up with TRBD1. This TCR was recovered from a girl aged 5-17 years with multiple sclerosis. Sequences were obtained from blood. The CDR3 DNA reads as TGTGCCAGCGGCTTAGTCGGGAGGACAGGGGGTCAGCCCCAGCATTTT. Translating gives CASGLVGRTGGQPQHF.